This T cell receptor (beta chain) was sequenced during a study of OX40 agonist ivuxolimab in advanced cancers. Study summary: From roughly 20 to 90 years was the age range, with a mean of around 54 years, and approximately 80% were male. General observations from the study: Expanded clones tended on average to be more numerous among CD8+ T cells than CD4+.

Peripheral blood came from all dose cohorts at three timepoints. As to this clone: Its antigen is undetermined.

Sequencing used immunoSEQ multiplex PCR; TCRdb keeps in-frame clones, though not all of them. The repertoire holds about 45,000 clones, with about four fifths as singletons. This CDR3 has 11 residues. Germline V CDR1 and CDR2: DFQATT, SNEGSKA (reference sequence). The junction had 6 bases not matched to a gene; V was cut back by 1 base and J by 15 bases. This chain uses TRBV20-1 with TRBJ2-1; the match to TRBD1 covers 7 bases. The receptor comes from an adult with an advanced solid tumor such as melanoma, head and neck, liver or kidney cancer. Here the sequenced sample was CD4+ or CD8+ T cells sorted from blood, taken in a trial of the OX40 agonist ivuxolimab. CDR3 nucleotide sequence: TGCAGTGCTAGAGGCTCTTCAGGGGGGTTCTTC. This encodes CSARGSSGGFF.